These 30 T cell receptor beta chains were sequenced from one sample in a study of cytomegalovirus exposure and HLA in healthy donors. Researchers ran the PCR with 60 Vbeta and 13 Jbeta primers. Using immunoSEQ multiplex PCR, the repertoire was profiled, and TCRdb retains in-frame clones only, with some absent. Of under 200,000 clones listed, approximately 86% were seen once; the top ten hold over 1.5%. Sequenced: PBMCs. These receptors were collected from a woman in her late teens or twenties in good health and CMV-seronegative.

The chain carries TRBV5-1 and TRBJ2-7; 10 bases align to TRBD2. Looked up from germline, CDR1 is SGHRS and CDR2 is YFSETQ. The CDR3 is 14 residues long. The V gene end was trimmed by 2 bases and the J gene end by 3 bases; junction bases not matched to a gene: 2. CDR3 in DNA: TGCGCCAGCAGCTTAGAGCGGGAGGGCTACGAGCAGTACTTC. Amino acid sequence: CASSLEREGYEQYF.

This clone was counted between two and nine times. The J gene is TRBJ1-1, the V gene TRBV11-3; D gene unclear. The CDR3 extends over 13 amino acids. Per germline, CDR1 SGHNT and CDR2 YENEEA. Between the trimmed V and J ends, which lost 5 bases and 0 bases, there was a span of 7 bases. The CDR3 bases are TGTGCCAGCAGCAGAGACTTGAACACTGAAGCTTTCTTT. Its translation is CASSRDLNTEAFF.

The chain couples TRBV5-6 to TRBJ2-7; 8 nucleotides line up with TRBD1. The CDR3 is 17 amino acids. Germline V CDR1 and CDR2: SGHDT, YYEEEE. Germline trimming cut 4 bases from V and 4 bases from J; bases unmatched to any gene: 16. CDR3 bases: TGTGCCAGCAGCCTTACCGGTTACCGGGACAGGTCTTACGAGCAGTACTTC. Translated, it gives CASSLTGYRDRSYEQYF.

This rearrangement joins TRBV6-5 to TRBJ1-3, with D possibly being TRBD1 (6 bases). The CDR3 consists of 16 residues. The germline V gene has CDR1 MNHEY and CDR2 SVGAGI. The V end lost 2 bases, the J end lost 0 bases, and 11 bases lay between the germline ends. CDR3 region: CASSYRDTNSGNTIYF. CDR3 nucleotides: TGTGCCAGCAGTTACCGGGACACTAACTCTGGAAACACCATATATTTT.

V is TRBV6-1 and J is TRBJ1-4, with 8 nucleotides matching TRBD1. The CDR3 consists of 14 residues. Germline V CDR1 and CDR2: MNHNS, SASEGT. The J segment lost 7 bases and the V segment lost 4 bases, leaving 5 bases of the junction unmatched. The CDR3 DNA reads TGTGCCAGCAGTGGCGGACAGGGTTCTGAAAAACTGTTTTTT. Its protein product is CASSGGQGSEKLFF.

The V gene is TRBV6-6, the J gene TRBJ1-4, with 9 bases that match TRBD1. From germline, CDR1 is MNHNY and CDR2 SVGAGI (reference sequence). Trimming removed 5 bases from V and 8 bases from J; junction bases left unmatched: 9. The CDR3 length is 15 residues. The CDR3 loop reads CASSTPGQGREKLFF. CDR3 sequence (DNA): TGTGCCAGCAGTACTCCGGGACAGGGAAGGGAAAAACTGTTTTTT.

CDR3 sequence reads: CASSQSSTGSANNQPQHF. In nucleotides, the CDR3 is TGTGCCAGCAGCCAATCGAGTACGGGGTCGGCAAACAATCAGCCCCAGCATTTT. The rearrangement joins TRBV16 to TRBJ1-5; D remains ambiguous. The CDR3 runs to 18 residues. CDR1 KGHSY and CDR2 FQNENV come from the germline V gene. V lost 0 bases and J lost 3, with 18 bases in between.

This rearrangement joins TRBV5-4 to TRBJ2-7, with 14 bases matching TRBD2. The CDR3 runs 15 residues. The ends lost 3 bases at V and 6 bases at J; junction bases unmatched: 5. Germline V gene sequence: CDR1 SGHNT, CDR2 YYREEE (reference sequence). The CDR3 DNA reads TGTGCCAGCAGCTCCCGGACTAGCGGGAGGATCGAGCAGTACTTC. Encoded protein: CASSSRTSGRIEQYF.

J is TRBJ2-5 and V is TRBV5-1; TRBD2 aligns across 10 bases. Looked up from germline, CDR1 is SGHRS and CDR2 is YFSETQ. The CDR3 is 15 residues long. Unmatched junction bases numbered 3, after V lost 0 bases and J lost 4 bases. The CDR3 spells CASSLERGGGETQYF. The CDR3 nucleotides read TGCGCCAGCAGCTTGGAGCGGGGGGGCGGAGAGACCCAGTACTTC.

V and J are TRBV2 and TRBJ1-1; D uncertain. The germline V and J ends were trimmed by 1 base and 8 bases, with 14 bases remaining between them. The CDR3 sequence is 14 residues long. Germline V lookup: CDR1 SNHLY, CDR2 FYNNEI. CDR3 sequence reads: CASSEGRVALEAFF. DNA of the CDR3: TGTGCCAGCAGTGAAGGGCGGGTTGCTTTGGAAGCTTTCTTT.

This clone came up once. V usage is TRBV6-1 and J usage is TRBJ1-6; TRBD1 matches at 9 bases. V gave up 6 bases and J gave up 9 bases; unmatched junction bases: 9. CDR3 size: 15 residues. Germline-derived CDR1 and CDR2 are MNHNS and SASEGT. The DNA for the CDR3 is TGTGCCAGCAGGAGGACCGGGACAGGGTTTTCACCCCTCCACTTT. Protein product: CASRRTGTGFSPLHF.

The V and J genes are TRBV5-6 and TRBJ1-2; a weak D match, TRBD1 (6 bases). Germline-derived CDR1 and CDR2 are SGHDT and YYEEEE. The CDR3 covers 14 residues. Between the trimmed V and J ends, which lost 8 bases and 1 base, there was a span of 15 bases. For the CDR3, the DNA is TGTGCCAGTGATAACAGGGAGAGTAACTATGGCTACACCTTC. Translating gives CASDNRESNYGYTF.

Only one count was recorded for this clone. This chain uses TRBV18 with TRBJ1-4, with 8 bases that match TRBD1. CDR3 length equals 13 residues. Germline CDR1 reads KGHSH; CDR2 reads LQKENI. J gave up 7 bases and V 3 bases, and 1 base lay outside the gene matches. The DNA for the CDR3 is TGTGCCAGCTCACCCACAGGGGGTGAAAAACTGTTTTTT. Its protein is CASSPTGGEKLFF.

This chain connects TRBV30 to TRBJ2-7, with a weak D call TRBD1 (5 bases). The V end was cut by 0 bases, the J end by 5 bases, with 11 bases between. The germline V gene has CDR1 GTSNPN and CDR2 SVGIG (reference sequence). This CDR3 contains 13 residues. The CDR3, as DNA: TGTGCCTGGAGTGTAGTAGTAGGGGACGAGCAGTACTTC. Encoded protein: CAWSVVVGDEQYF.

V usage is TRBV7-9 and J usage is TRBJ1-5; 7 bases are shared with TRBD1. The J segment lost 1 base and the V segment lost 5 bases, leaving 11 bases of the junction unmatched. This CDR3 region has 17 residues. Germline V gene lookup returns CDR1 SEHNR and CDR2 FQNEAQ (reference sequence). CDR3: CASSPTEGAISNQPQHF. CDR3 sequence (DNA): TGTGCCAGCAGCCCTACCGAGGGGGCTATCAGCAATCAGCCCCAGCATTTT.

The CDR3 loop is CASSFFGDTQYF. The CDR3 DNA reads TGTGCCAGCAGTTTTTTCGGGGATACGCAGTATTTT. This chain uses TRBV27 with TRBJ2-3; D gene unclear. CDR3 size: 12 residues. Trimming removed 3 bases from V and 6 bases from J, with 7 bases in between. Germline lookup yields CDR1 MNHEY and CDR2 SMNVEV (reference sequence).

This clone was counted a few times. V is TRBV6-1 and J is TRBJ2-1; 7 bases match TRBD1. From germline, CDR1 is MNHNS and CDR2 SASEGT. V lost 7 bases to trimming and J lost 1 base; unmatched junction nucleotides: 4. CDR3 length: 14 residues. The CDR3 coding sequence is TGTGCCAGCACAGACAGGGAGTCCTACAATGAGCAGTTCTTC. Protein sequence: CASTDRESYNEQFF.

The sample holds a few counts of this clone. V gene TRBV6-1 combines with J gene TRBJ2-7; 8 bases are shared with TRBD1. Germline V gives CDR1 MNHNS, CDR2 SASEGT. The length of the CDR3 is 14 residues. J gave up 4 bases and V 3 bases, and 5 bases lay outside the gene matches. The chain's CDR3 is CASSEEQGGYEQYF. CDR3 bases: TGTGCCAGCAGTGAGGAACAGGGGGGATACGAGCAGTACTTC.

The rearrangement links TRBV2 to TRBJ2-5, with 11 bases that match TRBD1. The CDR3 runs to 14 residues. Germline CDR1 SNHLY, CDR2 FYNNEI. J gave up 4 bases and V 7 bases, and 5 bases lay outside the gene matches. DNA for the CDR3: TGTGCCAGCATGAGGACAGGGGGCAGAGAGACCCAGTACTTC. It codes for CASMRTGGRETQYF.

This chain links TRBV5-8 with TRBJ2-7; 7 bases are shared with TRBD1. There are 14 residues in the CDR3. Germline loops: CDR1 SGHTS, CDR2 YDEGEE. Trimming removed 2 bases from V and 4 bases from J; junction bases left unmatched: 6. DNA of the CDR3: TGTGCCAGCAGCTTCCGAGACAGGGAATACGAGCAGTACTTC. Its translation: CASSFRDREYEQYF.

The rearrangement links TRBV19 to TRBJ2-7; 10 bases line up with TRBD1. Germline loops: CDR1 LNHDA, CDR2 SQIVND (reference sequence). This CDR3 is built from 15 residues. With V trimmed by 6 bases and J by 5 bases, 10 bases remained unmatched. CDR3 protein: CASRPLGTGVDEQYF. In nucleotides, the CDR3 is TGTGCCAGTAGACCCCTCGGGACAGGGGTAGACGAGCAGTACTTC.

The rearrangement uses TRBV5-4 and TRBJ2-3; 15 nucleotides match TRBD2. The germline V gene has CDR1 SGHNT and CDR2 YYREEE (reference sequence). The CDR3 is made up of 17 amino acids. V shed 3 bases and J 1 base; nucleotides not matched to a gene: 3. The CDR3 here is CASSWGLAGGGTDTQYF. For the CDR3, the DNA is TGTGCCAGCAGCTGGGGACTAGCGGGAGGAGGCACAGATACGCAGTATTTT. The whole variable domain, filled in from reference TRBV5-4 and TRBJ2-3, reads ETGVTQSPTHLIKTRGQQVTLRCSSQSGHNTVSWYQQALGQGPQFIFQYYREEENGRGNFPPRFSGLQFPNYSSELNVNALELDDSALYLCASSWGLAGGGTDTQYFGPGTRLTVL.

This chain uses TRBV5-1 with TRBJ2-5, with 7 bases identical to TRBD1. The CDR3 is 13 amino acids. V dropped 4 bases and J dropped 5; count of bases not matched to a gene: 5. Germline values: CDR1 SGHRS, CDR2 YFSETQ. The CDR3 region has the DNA TGCGCCAGCAGCCTTGACAGGGCCGAGACCCAGTACTTC. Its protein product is CASSLDRAETQYF.

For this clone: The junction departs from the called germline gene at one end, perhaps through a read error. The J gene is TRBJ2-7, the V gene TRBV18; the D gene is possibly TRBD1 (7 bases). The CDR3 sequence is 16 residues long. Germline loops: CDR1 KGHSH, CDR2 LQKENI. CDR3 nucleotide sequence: TGTGCCAGCTCATCACCAACCTCAGGGGGGTTATACGAGCAGTACTTC. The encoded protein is CASSSPTSGGLYEQYF.

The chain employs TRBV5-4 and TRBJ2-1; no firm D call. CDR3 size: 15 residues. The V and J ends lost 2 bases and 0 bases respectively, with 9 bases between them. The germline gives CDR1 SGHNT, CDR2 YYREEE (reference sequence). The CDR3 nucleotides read TGTGCCAGCAGCTTAGACTGGAGCTCCTACAATGAGCAGTTCTTC. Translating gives CASSLDWSSYNEQFF.

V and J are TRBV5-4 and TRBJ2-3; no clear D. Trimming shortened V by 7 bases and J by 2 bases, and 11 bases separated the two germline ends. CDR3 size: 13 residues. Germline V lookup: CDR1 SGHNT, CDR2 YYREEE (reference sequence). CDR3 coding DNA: TGTGCCAGCGGTGGGCAGAACACAGATACGCAGTATTTT. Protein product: CASGGQNTDTQYF.

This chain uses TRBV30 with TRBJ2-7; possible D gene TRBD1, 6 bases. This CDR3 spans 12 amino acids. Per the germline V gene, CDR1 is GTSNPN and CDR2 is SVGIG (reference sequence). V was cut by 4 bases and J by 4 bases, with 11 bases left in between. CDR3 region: CAWTGTGYEQYF. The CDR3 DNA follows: TGTGCCTGGACCGGTACAGGGTACGAGCAGTACTTC.

CDR3 DNA: TGTGCCAGCTCACAAGAGACCCAGTACTTC. Translation gives CASSQETQYF. The chain couples TRBV28 to TRBJ2-5; the D is unclear. CDR3 length equals 10 residues. CDR1 is MDHEN and CDR2 is SYDVKM in the germline V gene. V gave up 8 bases and J gave up 2 bases, with 3 bases separating them.

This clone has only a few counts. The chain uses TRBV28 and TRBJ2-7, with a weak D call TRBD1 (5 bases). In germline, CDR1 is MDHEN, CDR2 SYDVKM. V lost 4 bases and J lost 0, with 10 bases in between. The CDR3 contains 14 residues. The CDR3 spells CASSSWTSSYEQYF. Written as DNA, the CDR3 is TGTGCCAGCAGTTCGTGGACAAGCTCCTACGAGCAGTACTTC.

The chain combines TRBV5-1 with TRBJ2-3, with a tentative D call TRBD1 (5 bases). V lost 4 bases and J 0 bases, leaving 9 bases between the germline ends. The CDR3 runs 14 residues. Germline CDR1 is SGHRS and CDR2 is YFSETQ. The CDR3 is CASSGAGSTDTQYF. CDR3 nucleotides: TGCGCCAGCAGCGGGGCCGGTAGCACAGATACGCAGTATTTT. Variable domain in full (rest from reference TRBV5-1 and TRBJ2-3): KAGVTQTPRYLIKTRGQQVTLSCSPISGHRSVSWYQQTPGQGLQFLFEYFSETQRNKGNFPGRFSGRQFSNSRSEMNVSTLELGDSALYLCASSGAGSTDTQYFGPGTRLTVL.